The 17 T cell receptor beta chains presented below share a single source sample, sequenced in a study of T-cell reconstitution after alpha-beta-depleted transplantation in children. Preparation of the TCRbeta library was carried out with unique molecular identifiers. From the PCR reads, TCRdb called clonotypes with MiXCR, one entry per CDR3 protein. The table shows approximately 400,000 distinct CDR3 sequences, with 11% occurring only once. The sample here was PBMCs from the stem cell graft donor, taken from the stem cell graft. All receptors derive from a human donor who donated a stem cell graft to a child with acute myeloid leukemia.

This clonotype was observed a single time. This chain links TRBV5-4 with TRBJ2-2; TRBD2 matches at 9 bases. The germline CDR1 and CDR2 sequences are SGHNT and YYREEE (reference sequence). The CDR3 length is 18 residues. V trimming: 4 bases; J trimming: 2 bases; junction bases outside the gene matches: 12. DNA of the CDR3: TGTGCCAGCAGCGCCCGTAGCGGGGGAACCACAAACACCGGGGAGCTGTTTTTT. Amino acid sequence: CASSARSGGTTNTGELFF.

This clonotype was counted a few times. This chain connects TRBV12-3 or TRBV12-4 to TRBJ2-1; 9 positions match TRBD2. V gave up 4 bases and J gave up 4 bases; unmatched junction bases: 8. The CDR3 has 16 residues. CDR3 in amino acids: CASSSFGLARYNEQFF. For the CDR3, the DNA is TGTGCCAGCAGTTCCTTCGGACTAGCGAGATACAATGAGCAGTTCTTC.

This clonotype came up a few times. This CDR3 is CASSLAGRGTYEQYF. DNA for the CDR3: TGTGCCAGCAGCTTGGCTGGCCGAGGGACCTACGAGCAGTACTTC. The chain couples TRBV5-4 to TRBJ2-7; perhaps TRBD2 as D (5 bases). With 0 bases removed from V and 2 bases from J, the gap between germline ends came to 12 bases. Germline V gives CDR1 SGHNT, CDR2 YYREEE (reference sequence). The CDR3 loop spans 15 amino acids.

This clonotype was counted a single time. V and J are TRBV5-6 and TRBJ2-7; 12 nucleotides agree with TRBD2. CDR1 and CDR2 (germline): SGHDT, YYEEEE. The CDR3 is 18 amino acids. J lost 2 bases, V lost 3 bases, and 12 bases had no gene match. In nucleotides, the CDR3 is TGTGCCAGCAGCTCCCGGGGGCTAGCGGGAGGGAAGGCCTACGAGCAGTACTTC. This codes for CASSSRGLAGGKAYEQYF.

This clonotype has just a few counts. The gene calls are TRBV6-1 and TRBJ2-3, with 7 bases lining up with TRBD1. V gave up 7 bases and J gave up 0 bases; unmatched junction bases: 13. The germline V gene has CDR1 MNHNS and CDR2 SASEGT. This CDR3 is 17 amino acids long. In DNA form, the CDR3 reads TGTGCCAGCACCGACCTTCAGGGGGTTGCGAGCACAGATACGCAGTATTTT. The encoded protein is CASTDLQGVASTDTQYF.

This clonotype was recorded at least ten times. This CDR3 reads CASSLDGLTDTQYF. The CDR3 coding sequence is TGCGCCAGCAGCCTCGACGGCCTAACGGATACGCAGTATTTT. The chain is built from TRBV5-1 and TRBJ2-3; no firm D call. This CDR3 region has 14 residues. V dropped 4 bases and J dropped 6 bases, with 15 bases sitting between them. Germline values: CDR1 SGHRS, CDR2 YFSETQ.

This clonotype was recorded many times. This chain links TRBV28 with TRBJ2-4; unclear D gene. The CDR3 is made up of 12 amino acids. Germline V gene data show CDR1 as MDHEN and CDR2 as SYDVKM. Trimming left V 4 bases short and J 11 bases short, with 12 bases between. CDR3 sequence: CASSSGRLVQYF. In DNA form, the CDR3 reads TGTGCCAGCAGTTCCGGTCGGCTGGTTCAGTACTTC.

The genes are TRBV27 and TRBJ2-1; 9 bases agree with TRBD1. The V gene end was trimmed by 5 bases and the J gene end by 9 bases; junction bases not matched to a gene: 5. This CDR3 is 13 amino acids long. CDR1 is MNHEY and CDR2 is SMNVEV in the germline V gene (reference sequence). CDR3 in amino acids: CASSMTGGSEQFF. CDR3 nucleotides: TGTGCCAGCAGTATGACAGGGGGATCTGAGCAGTTCTTC.

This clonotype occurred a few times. CDR3 region: CAISGTAVETQYF. DNA for the CDR3: TGTGCCATCAGTGGGACAGCTGTGGAGACCCAGTACTTC. V is TRBV10-3 and J is TRBJ2-5, with D possibly matching TRBD1 (6 bases). V was pared by 4 bases and J by 5 bases, with 11 bases between. Germline V gene lookup returns CDR1 ENHRY and CDR2 SYGVKD. This CDR3 comprises 13 residues.

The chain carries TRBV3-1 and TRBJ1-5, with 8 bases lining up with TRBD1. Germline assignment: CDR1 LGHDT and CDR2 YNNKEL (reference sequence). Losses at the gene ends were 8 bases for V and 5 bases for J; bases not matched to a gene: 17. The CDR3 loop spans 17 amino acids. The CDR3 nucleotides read TGTGCCAGCTCCCAAGACCGCTGGACAGGGCGATATCAGCCCCAGCATTTT. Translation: CASSQDRWTGRYQPQHF. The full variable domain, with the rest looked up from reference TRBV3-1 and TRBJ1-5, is DTAVSQTPKYLVTQMGNDKSIKCEQNLGHDTMYWYKQDSKKFLKIMFSYNNKELIINETVPNRFSPKSPDKAHLNLHINSLELGDSAVYFCASSQDRWTGRYQPQHFGDGTRLSIL.

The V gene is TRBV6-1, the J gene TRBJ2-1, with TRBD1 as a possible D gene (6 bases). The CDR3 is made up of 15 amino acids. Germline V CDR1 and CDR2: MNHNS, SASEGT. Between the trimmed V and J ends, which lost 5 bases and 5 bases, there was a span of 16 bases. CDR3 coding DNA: TGTGCCAGCAGTATAACCGGGACACTAGACAATGAGCAGTTCTTC. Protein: CASSITGTLDNEQFF.

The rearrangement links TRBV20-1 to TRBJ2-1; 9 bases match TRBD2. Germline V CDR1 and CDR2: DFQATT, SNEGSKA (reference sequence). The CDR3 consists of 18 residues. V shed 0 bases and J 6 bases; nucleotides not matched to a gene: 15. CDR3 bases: TGCAGTGCTAGAGATGCCCTGAGGGGCGGGGGGGATTTCAATGAGCAGTTCTTC. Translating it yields CSARDALRGGGDFNEQFF.

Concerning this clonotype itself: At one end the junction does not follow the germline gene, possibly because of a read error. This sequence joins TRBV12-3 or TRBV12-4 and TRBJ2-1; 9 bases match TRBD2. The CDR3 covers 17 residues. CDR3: CDSSLSTRGGEYNEQFF. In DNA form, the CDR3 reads TGTGACAGCAGTTTGTCTACGCGGGGGGGAGAATACAATGAGCAGTTCTTC.

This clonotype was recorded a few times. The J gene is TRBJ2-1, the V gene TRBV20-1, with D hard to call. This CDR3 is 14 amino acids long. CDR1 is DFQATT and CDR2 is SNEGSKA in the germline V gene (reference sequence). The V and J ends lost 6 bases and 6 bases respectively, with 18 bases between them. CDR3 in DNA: TGCAGTGCCCTCCTCCCCTTCGCTGCCAATGAGCAGTTCTTC. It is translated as CSALLPFAANEQFF.

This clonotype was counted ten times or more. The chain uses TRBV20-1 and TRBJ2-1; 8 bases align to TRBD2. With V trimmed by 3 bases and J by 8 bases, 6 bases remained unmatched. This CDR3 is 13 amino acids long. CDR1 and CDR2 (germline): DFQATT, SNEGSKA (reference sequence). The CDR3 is CSASGEREYEQFF. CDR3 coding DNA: TGCAGTGCTAGTGGGGAGCGGGAGTATGAGCAGTTCTTC.

CDR3 sequence: CASSFLAGVREQYF. Here the CDR3 DNA reads TGTGCCAGCAGCTTCCTAGCGGGAGTCCGCGAGCAGTACTTC. This chain links TRBV7-2 with TRBJ2-7, with 10 nucleotides matching TRBD2. Germline V gene lookup returns CDR1 SGHTA and CDR2 FQGNSA. The CDR3 runs 14 residues. The V segment lost 3 bases and the J segment 6 bases; nucleotides outside the gene matches: 5.

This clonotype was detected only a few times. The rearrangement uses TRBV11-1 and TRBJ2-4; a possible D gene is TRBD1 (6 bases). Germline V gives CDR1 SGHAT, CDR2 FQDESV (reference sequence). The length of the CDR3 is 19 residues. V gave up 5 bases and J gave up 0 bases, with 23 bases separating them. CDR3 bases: TGTGCCAGCAGCCCGACAGATGGGACATGGACAATAGCCAAAAACATTCAGTACTTC. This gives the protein CASSPTDGTWTIAKNIQYF.